This T cell receptor beta chain derives from a study of cytomegalovirus exposure and HLA in healthy donors. Worth noting for this clone: The antigen is undetermined. A read error may produce the germline difference seen at one junction end.

Findings and caveats of the study: A later analysis linked 15,000 to 20,000 TCR beta sequences to HLA alleles at 0.05 false discovery rate. Versus the approximately 700-donor mean, an Asian-associated ancestry cluster reportedly showed fewer N-insertions in a later analysis.

Germline V gene lookup returns CDR1 GTSNPN and CDR2 SVGIG (reference sequence). The CDR3 covers 14 residues. It was with 60 Vbeta and 13 Jbeta primers that the PCR ran. Assay: immunoSEQ multiplex PCR; the TCRdb copy retains only in-frame clones and omits some. This table holds some 150,000 clones, about 70% found once. All the people who gave samples were healthy bone marrow donors. The receptor's source is a man younger than 35 in good health and CMV-seronegative. Sequencing was carried out using PBMCs. The rearrangement uses TRBV30 and TRBJ2-3, with D possibly matching TRBD1 (5 bases). CDR3 sequence reads: CVLGVGSSTDTQYF. CDR3 sequence (DNA): TGCGTGTTAGGGGTTGGGTCAAGCACAGATACGCAGTATTTT.